The source of this T cell receptor (beta chain) is a study of blood T cell repertoires in COVID-19. As for the study in general: PBMCs, B-cell-depleted T cells, or T cells were the source of the cDNA or gDNA that made up the material.

Original methodology: Counts of nucleated cells, estimated from reference gene primer amplification, were obtained. Repertoires were generated with immunoSEQ multiplex PCR, while TCRdb's copy carries only in-frame clones and drops some. The V and J calls and clone size were taken over from that table, and D and trimming were inferred from the DNA. The sample lists tens of thousands of clones, about 85% occurring once. The specimen was peripheral blood. The receptor's source is a woman in her sixties or seventies with acute or convalescent COVID-19.

CDR3: CASRGTGAYEQYF. Here the CDR3 DNA reads TGCGCCAGCAGAGGGACAGGGGCCTACGAGCAGTACTTC. This chain uses TRBV4-1 with TRBJ2-7; TRBD1 aligns across 10 bases. CDR3 length equals 13 residues. Germline V CDR1 and CDR2: MGHRA, YSYEKL. The trim removed 6 bases at V and 2 bases at J, leaving 1 base unmatched.